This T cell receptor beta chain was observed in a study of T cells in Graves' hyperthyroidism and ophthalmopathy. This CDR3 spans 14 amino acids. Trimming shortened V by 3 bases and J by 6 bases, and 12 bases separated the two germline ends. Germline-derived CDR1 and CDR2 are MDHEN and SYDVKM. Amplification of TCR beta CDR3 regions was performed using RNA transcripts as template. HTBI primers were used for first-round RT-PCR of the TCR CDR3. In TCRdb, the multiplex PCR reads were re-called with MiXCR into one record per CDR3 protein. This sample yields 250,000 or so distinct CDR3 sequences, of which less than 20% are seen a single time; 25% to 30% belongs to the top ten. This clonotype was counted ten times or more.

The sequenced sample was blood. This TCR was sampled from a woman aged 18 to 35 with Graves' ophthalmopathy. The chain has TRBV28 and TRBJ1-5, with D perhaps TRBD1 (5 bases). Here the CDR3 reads CASSFQGIGQPQHF. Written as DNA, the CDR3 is TGTGCCAGCAGTTTTCAGGGCATAGGTCAGCCCCAGCATTTT.